This is a list of T cell receptor beta chains from one sample in a study of chemoradiotherapy in HPV16-positive cancers. Generated by immunoSEQ multiplex PCR, the TCRdb table keeps only in-frame clones and is missing some. The sample has under 85,000 clones, approximately 91% seen once; the top ten hold 3.5% to 4.5%. The starting material was blood, obtained from a patient who underwent chemoradiotherapy. The receptor source for this set is a human donor with HPV-associated anogenital cancer. CDR3s include the opening cysteine and the closing phenylalanine or tryptophan. D genes are given only for firm matches. Where a row states a size, it is once, few, many or the class of an expanded clone; other rows omit it.

V gene: TRBV4-1
D gene: TRBD1
CDR3 length: 16
J gene: TRBJ1-4
clone size: -
CDR3 protein: CASSLGTAATNEKLFF
CDR3 DNA: TGCGCCAGCAGCCTCGGGACAGCTGCAACTAATGAAAAACTGTTTTTT

V gene: TRBV5-1
D gene: TRBD2
CDR3 length: 15
J gene: TRBJ2-3
clone size: few
CDR3 protein: CASSLASGGADTQYF
CDR3 DNA: TGCGCCAGCAGCTTGGCTAGCGGGGGGGCAGATACGCAGTATTTT

V gene: TRBV19
D gene: -
CDR3 length: 14
J gene: TRBJ2-5
clone size: -
CDR3 protein: CASSTGPNQETQYF
CDR3 DNA: TGTGCCAGTAGTACTGGACCCAATCAAGAGACCCAGTACTTC

V gene: TRBV7-2
D gene: -
CDR3 length: 15
J gene: TRBJ2-7
clone size: -
CDR3 protein: CASSVLLGVYYEQYF
CDR3 DNA: TGTGCCAGCAGCGTCCTCCTAGGGGTATACTACGAGCAGTACTTC

V gene: TRBV11-2
D gene: TRBD1
CDR3 length: 15
J gene: TRBJ2-1
clone size: -
CDR3 protein: CASSLNGQGYNEQFF
CDR3 DNA: TGTGCCAGCAGCTTGAATGGACAGGGATACAATGAGCAGTTCTTC

V gene: TRBV10-3
D gene: -
CDR3 length: 13
J gene: TRBJ1-2
clone size: once
CDR3 protein: CAISETNSCGYTF
CDR3 DNA: TGTGCCATCAGTGAGACCAATAGCTGTGGCTACACCTTC

V gene: TRBV21-1
D gene: -
CDR3 length: 21
J gene: TRBJ2-6
clone size: -
CDR3 protein: CASSKVYLYRWIAPGANVLTF
CDR3 DNA: TGTGCCAGCAGCAAAGTATATTTGTATCGATGGATTGCGCCTGGGGCCAACGTCCTGACTTTC

V gene: TRBV6-5
D gene: -
CDR3 length: 15
J gene: TRBJ1-2
clone size: -
CDR3 protein: CASIPNSGTNYGYTF
CDR3 DNA: TGTGCCAGCATTCCCAACTCCGGGACAAACTATGGCTACACCTTC

V gene: TRBV30
D gene: -
CDR3 length: 12
J gene: TRBJ1-3
clone size: -
CDR3 protein: CAWGMGGNTIYF
CDR3 DNA: TGTGCCTGGGGGATGGGCGGGAACACCATATATTTT

V gene: TRBV7-9
D gene: -
CDR3 length: 13
J gene: TRBJ1-2
clone size: -
CDR3 protein: CASSLEGGYGYTF
CDR3 DNA: TGTGCCAGCAGCTTGGAAGGGGGCTATGGCTACACCTTC

V gene: TRBV27
D gene: -
CDR3 length: 14
J gene: TRBJ2-5
clone size: -
CDR3 protein: CASSLSGQKETQYF
CDR3 DNA: TGTGCCAGCAGTTTATCAGGACAAAAAGAGACCCAGTACTTC

V gene: TRBV15
D gene: -
CDR3 length: 14
J gene: TRBJ2-7
clone size: -
CDR3 protein: CATSRDQSSYEQYF
CDR3 DNA: TGTGCCACCAGCAGAGACCAGAGCTCCTACGAGCAGTACTTC

V gene: TRBV5-1
D gene: -
CDR3 length: 14
J gene: TRBJ2-7
clone size: once
CDR3 protein: CASSPPGATYEQYF
CDR3 DNA: TGCGCCAGCAGCCCCCCCGGGGCCACCTACGAGCAGTACTTC

V gene: TRBV11-3
D gene: -
CDR3 length: 16
J gene: TRBJ2-2
clone size: -
CDR3 protein: CASSLAGGGSTGELFF
CDR3 DNA: TGTGCCAGCAGCTTAGCCGGAGGAGGTAGCACCGGGGAGCTGTTTTTT

V gene: TRBV4-3
D gene: -
CDR3 length: 11
J gene: TRBJ2-7
clone size: -
CDR3 protein: CASSRGYEQYF
CDR3 DNA: TGCGCCAGCAGCCGCGGCTACGAGCAGTACTTC

V gene: TRBV2
D gene: TRBD1
CDR3 length: 15
J gene: TRBJ1-3
clone size: -
CDR3 protein: CASSYGTVYGNTIYF
CDR3 DNA: TGTGCCAGCAGCTACGGGACAGTCTATGGAAACACCATATATTTT

V gene: TRBV15
D gene: TRBD1
CDR3 length: 17
J gene: TRBJ1-4
clone size: few
CDR3 protein: CATSRDRRGQGNEKLFF
CDR3 DNA: TGTGCCACCAGCAGAGATAGGAGGGGGCAGGGGAATGAAAAACTGTTTTTT

V gene: TRBV2
D gene: TRBD1
CDR3 length: 14
J gene: TRBJ1-1
clone size: -
CDR3 protein: CASTAGQGNTEAFF
CDR3 DNA: TGTGCCAGCACCGCGGGACAGGGTAACACTGAAGCTTTCTTT

V gene: TRBV6-6
D gene: TRBD1
CDR3 length: 15
J gene: TRBJ1-2
clone size: -
CDR3 protein: CASSVDRASWGGYTF
CDR3 DNA: TGTGCCAGCAGTGTTGACAGGGCTTCGTGGGGTGGCTACACCTTC

V gene: TRBV2
D gene: TRBD2
CDR3 length: 14
J gene: TRBJ2-7
clone size: once
CDR3 protein: CASSFRTSMGEQYF
CDR3 DNA: TGTGCCAGCAGTTTTCGGACTAGCATGGGCGAGCAGTACTTC

V gene: TRBV19
D gene: -
CDR3 length: 16
J gene: TRBJ2-2
clone size: -
CDR3 protein: CASSIPTLASSGELFF
CDR3 DNA: TGTGCCAGTAGTATCCCCACCCTAGCGAGCTCCGGGGAGCTGTTTTTT

V gene: TRBV27
D gene: TRBD1
CDR3 length: 15
J gene: TRBJ1-2
clone size: -
CDR3 protein: CASSSSTGEAYGYTF
CDR3 DNA: TGTGCCAGCAGTTCCTCAACAGGGGAGGCCTATGGCTACACCTTC

V gene: TRBV19
D gene: TRBD1
CDR3 length: 15
J gene: TRBJ1-5
clone size: few
CDR3 protein: CASSRDRYSNQPQHF
CDR3 DNA: TGTGCCAGTAGTAGGGACAGGTATAGCAATCAGCCCCAGCATTTT

V gene: TRBV7-3
D gene: TRBD1
CDR3 length: 17
J gene: TRBJ2-2
clone size: -
CDR3 protein: CASSPLIRTGWTGELFF
CDR3 DNA: TGTGCCAGCAGCCCCCTAATTAGGACAGGGTGGACCGGGGAGCTGTTTTTT

V gene: TRBV18
D gene: -
CDR3 length: 14
J gene: TRBJ2-4
clone size: few
CDR3 protein: CASSPPDLKNIQYF
CDR3 DNA: TGTGCCAGCTCACCACCCGACCTAAAAAACATTCAGTACTTC

V gene: TRBV6-5
D gene: TRBD1
CDR3 length: 15
J gene: TRBJ1-6
clone size: once
CDR3 protein: CASSTGQVSNRPLHF
CDR3 DNA: TGTGCCAGCAGTACCGGACAGGTCTCGAATAGACCCCTCCACTTT

V gene: TRBV10-3
D gene: TRBD1
CDR3 length: 12
J gene: TRBJ2-7
clone size: -
CDR3 protein: CASTGGSYEQYF
CDR3 DNA: TGTGCCTCCACAGGGGGCTCCTACGAGCAGTACTTC

V gene: TRBV5-3
D gene: TRBD1
CDR3 length: 15
J gene: TRBJ1-5
clone size: -
CDR3 protein: CARSAGQGKLDPQHF
CDR3 DNA: TGTGCCAGAAGCGCGGGACAGGGGAAACTCGATCCCCAGCATTTT

V gene: TRBV6-6
D gene: -
CDR3 length: 16
J gene: TRBJ1-2
clone size: medium-sized
CDR3 protein: CASSYSRELLNYGYTF
CDR3 DNA: TGTGCCAGCAGTTACTCAAGAGAGCTGCTTAACTATGGCTACACCTTC

V gene: TRBV27
D gene: -
CDR3 length: 13
J gene: TRBJ2-7
clone size: -
CDR3 protein: CASSPISSYEQYF
CDR3 DNA: TGTGCCAGCAGCCCGATCAGCTCCTACGAGCAGTACTTC

V gene: TRBV10-3
D gene: TRBD2
CDR3 length: 17
J gene: TRBJ2-1
clone size: -
CDR3 protein: CAISPQTSGSSYNEQFF
CDR3 DNA: TGTGCCATCAGTCCGCAGACTAGCGGGAGCTCCTACAATGAGCAGTTCTTC

V gene: TRBV7-9
D gene: -
CDR3 length: 10
J gene: TRBJ1-1
clone size: -
CDR3 protein: CATRNTEAFF
CDR3 DNA: TGTGCCACCCGGAACACTGAAGCTTTCTTT

V gene: TRBV12-5
D gene: -
CDR3 length: 13
J gene: TRBJ1-1
clone size: -
CDR3 protein: CASGRTVNTEAFF
CDR3 DNA: TGTGCTAGTGGGAGGACTGTGAACACTGAAGCTTTCTTT

V gene: TRBV30
D gene: -
CDR3 length: 14
J gene: TRBJ1-1
clone size: -
CDR3 protein: CAWSVEGGNTEAFF
CDR3 DNA: TGTGCCTGGAGTGTTGAGGGGGGGAACACTGAAGCTTTCTTT

V gene: TRBV7-2
D gene: -
CDR3 length: 12
J gene: TRBJ1-3
clone size: -
CDR3 protein: CASSPTTPTIYF
CDR3 DNA: TGTGCCAGCAGCCCGACGACCCCTACCATATATTTT

V gene: TRBV6-1
D gene: -
CDR3 length: 12
J gene: TRBJ1-5
clone size: -
CDR3 protein: CASTQAAGSQHF
CDR3 DNA: TGTGCCAGCACCCAGGCGGCAGGGTCCCAGCATTTT

V gene: TRBV18
D gene: -
CDR3 length: 15
J gene: TRBJ2-2
clone size: once
CDR3 protein: CASSPWGQSTGELFF
CDR3 DNA: TGTGCCAGCTCACCTTGGGGACAAAGCACCGGGGAGCTGTTTTTT

V gene: TRBV6-6
D gene: -
CDR3 length: 12
J gene: TRBJ1-4
clone size: -
CDR3 protein: CASRDGNEKLFF
CDR3 DNA: TGTGCCAGCAGGGACGGGAATGAAAAACTGTTTTTT

V gene: TRBV5-6
D gene: -
CDR3 length: 13
J gene: TRBJ1-1
clone size: -
CDR3 protein: CASSLEYNTEAFF
CDR3 DNA: TGTGCCAGCAGCTTGGAGTATAACACTGAAGCTTTCTTT

V gene: TRBV7-2
D gene: -
CDR3 length: 12
J gene: TRBJ1-2
clone size: -
CDR3 protein: CASSQRGGWYTF
CDR3 DNA: TGTGCCAGCAGCCAACGGGGCGGGTGGTACACCTTC

V gene: TRBV10-3
D gene: -
CDR3 length: 12
J gene: TRBJ2-7
clone size: -
CDR3 protein: CAIGEYSYEQYF
CDR3 DNA: TGTGCCATCGGTGAATACTCCTACGAGCAGTACTTC

V gene: TRBV29-1
D gene: TRBD2
CDR3 length: 16
J gene: TRBJ2-2
clone size: -
CDR3 protein: CSVATTSGYNTGELFF
CDR3 DNA: TGCAGCGTTGCCACCACTAGCGGGTATAACACCGGGGAGCTGTTTTTT

V gene: TRBV6-1
D gene: -
CDR3 length: 15
J gene: TRBJ1-3
clone size: -
CDR3 protein: CASSGGGGSGNTIYF
CDR3 DNA: TGTGCCAGCAGCGGGGGGGGAGGCTCTGGAAACACCATATATTTT

V gene: TRBV7-2
D gene: -
CDR3 length: 13
J gene: TRBJ2-3
clone size: -
CDR3 protein: CASSSRIGDTQYF
CDR3 DNA: TGTGCCAGCAGCTCCCGGATCGGGGATACGCAGTATTTT

V gene: TRBV9
D gene: TRBD2
CDR3 length: 17
J gene: TRBJ2-1
clone size: -
CDR3 protein: CASSVEGASGGYNEQFF
CDR3 DNA: TGTGCCAGCAGCGTAGAAGGTGCTAGCGGGGGCTACAATGAGCAGTTCTTC

V gene: TRBV5-4
D gene: -
CDR3 length: 13
J gene: TRBJ1-1
clone size: -
CDR3 protein: CASSLARDTEAFF
CDR3 DNA: TGTGCCAGCAGCTTGGCCAGGGACACTGAAGCTTTCTTT

V gene: TRBV30
D gene: TRBD1
CDR3 length: 14
J gene: TRBJ1-1
clone size: few
CDR3 protein: CAWSGDRGYTEAFF
CDR3 DNA: TGTGCCTGGAGTGGAGACAGGGGTTACACTGAAGCTTTCTTT

V gene: TRBV7-9
D gene: TRBD1
CDR3 length: 14
J gene: TRBJ1-1
clone size: -
CDR3 protein: CASSLTGGNTEAFF
CDR3 DNA: TGTGCCAGCAGCCTTACAGGGGGCAACACTGAAGCTTTCTTT

V gene: TRBV6-5
D gene: TRBD1
CDR3 length: 14
J gene: TRBJ2-7
clone size: -
CDR3 protein: CASKRTGSVYEQYF
CDR3 DNA: TGTGCCAGCAAAAGGACAGGGTCGGTCTACGAGCAGTACTTC

V gene: TRBV28
D gene: -
CDR3 length: 12
J gene: TRBJ2-5
clone size: -
CDR3 protein: CASGGLLETQYF
CDR3 DNA: TGTGCCAGCGGAGGTCTCCTGGAGACCCAGTACTTC

V gene: TRBV7-6
D gene: TRBD1
CDR3 length: 14
J gene: TRBJ2-7
clone size: -
CDR3 protein: CASSLEGQGYEQYF
CDR3 DNA: TGTGCCAGCAGCTTAGAGGGACAGGGCTACGAGCAGTACTTC